The TCR beta chain described here comes from a study of cytomegalovirus exposure and HLA in healthy donors. Germline-derived CDR1 and CDR2 are MNHEY and SMNVEV (reference sequence). The trim removed 6 bases at V and 9 bases at J, leaving 4 bases unmatched. This CDR3 has 13 residues. Study-wide results and caveats: Fewer N-insertions (relative to the roughly 670-donor mean) were reportedly seen in an Asian-associated ancestry cluster in a later analysis.

In the case of this clone: Its antigen is undetermined.

With 60 Vbeta and 13 Jbeta primers, the PCR was carried out. Profiled with immunoSEQ multiplex PCR; TCRdb holds only in-frame clones, not every one. Among 150,000 or so clones, approximately 84% were seen once, and the ten largest hold about 5%. The TCR comes from a woman in her 50s in good health and CMV-seropositive. This sequence joins TRBV27 and TRBJ1-6, with 8 bases matching TRBD1. The sample comprised PBMCs. As DNA, the CDR3 is TGTGCCAGCAGGGACAGGGTTACTTCACCCCTCCACTTT. This encodes CASRDRVTSPLHF.